This T cell receptor (beta chain) was captured by sequencing in a study of tumor-infiltrating lymphocytes in primary liver carcinoma. For the study at large: The study included patients who were men and women aged 30 to 69 years. Tumors, staged T1-T3 N0M0, spanned about 4 to 10 cm.

Germline loops: CDR1 SGHDT, CDR2 YYEEEE. CDR3 length equals 15 residues. In the case of this clonotype: Its specificity is not known.

For each extraction, RNA and DNA were obtained together from around 20-30 mg of unsorted bulk tissue. Donors were untreated and chronically infected with HBV. Making TCR beta cDNA involved around 500 ng total RNA and a constant-region primer. Construction of TCR beta libraries relied on three successive nested multiplex PCR rounds employing slightly modified ARM-PCR. For 10 cycles apiece, the opening two PCR rounds ran with TRBV1-TRBV30 forward primers and a C-beta reverse primer. TCRdb ran MiXCR on the multiplex PCR reads and lists one entry per CDR3 protein. The data hold approximately 100,000 distinct CDR3 sequences, with approximately 70% observed a single time. Points from the study as a whole: Significantly larger top-250-clone fractions were found in tumors than in blood (p = 0.039).

The sample taken for sequencing was liver tumor tissue from sampling region 2. Subset defined: tumor region T2, inferior pole. This clonotype was obtained from a woman aged 55-69 years with primary liver carcinoma and hepatitis B virus infection. The genes are TRBV5-6 and TRBJ2-7; the match to TRBD1 covers 9 bases. In DNA, the CDR3 is TGTGCTACCAGTTATAACCCGGGACAGGGTTACGAGCAGTACTTC. Protein sequence: CATSYNPGQGYEQYF.